This TCR beta chain emerged from a study of radiation and T cells in renal cell carcinoma. The time point was: baseline pretreatment blood. Treatment in this sample: 15 Gy SBRT to primary tumor, nephrectomy 4 weeks later. To note about this clone: Its target is not known.

Overall study findings and caveats: From baseline, blood top tumor clonotypes peaked at 2 weeks post-radiation.

The repertoire was sequenced with immunoSEQ multiplex PCR; TCRdb's copy has only in-frame clones and lacks some. This table has 150,000 or so clones, around nine tenths appearing once. The CDR3 has 10 amino acids. V dropped 7 bases and J dropped 7 bases, with 10 bases sitting between them. Germline V lookup: CDR1 DFQATT, CDR2 SNEGSKA (reference sequence). The sequencing here drew on blood, taken from a patient whose treatment included radiotherapy and nephrectomy. This chain uses TRBV20-1 with TRBJ1-2; D unresolved. The source is a woman aged 45-65 years with renal cell carcinoma. The CDR3 DNA reads as TGCAGTGGTCTAGGGCGTGGCTACACCTTC. It is translated as CSGLGRGYTF.